This entry lists 25 T cell receptor beta chains sequenced from one sample in a study of T cell changes during pregnancy in multiple sclerosis. The repertoire was sequenced with immunoSEQ multiplex PCR; TCRdb's copy has only in-frame clones and lacks some. The repertoire holds 35,000 to 55,000 clones, with around nine tenths as singletons. The sequencing used CD4+ T cells from peripheral blood mononuclear cells, collected before pregnancy. The source of these receptors is a female donor with multiple sclerosis, enrolled in a pregnancy study.

The rearrangement joins TRBV5-5 to TRBJ2-1; 10 positions match TRBD2. The CDR3 is 16 residues long. The junction had 7 bases not matched to a gene; V was cut back by 0 bases and J by 7 bases. CDR1 is SGHKS and CDR2 is YYEKEE in the germline V gene (reference sequence). In nucleotides, the CDR3 is TGTGCCAGCAGCTTGGAAAGCGGGAGGGCCTGGAATGAGCAGTTCTTC. It specifies CASSLESGRAWNEQFF. The entire variable domain, with the rest obtained from reference TRBV5-5 and TRBJ2-1, is as follows: DAGVTQSPTHLIKTRGQQVTLRCSPISGHKSVSWYQQVLGQGPQFIFQYYEKEERGRGNFPDRFSARQFPNYSSELNVNALLLGDSALYLCASSLESGRAWNEQFFGPGTRLTVL.

V usage is TRBV30 and J usage is TRBJ2-1, with 9 bases lining up with TRBD2. The CDR3 is 14 residues long. CDR1 and CDR2 from the germline V gene are GTSNPN and SVGIG (reference sequence). V lost 3 bases to trimming and J lost 7 bases; unmatched junction nucleotides: 7. The CDR3, as DNA: TGTGCCTGGAGCGGGACTAGCTGGAGAAATGAGCAGTTCTTC. Translation gives CAWSGTSWRNEQFF.

The chain has TRBV2 and TRBJ1-5; 7 nucleotides align to TRBD1. The trim removed 6 bases at V and 5 bases at J, leaving 7 bases unmatched. Germline loops: CDR1 SNHLY, CDR2 FYNNEI. The CDR3 extends over 14 amino acids. CDR3 in DNA: TGTGCCAGCAGACAGGGGCGGGAATATCAGCCCCAGCATTTT. Amino acids: CASRQGREYQPQHF.

The J gene is TRBJ2-5, the V gene TRBV9, with TRBD1 matching 9 bases. This CDR3 spans 16 amino acids. The germline V gene has CDR1 SGDLS and CDR2 YYNGEE. V dropped 4 bases and J dropped 4; count of bases not matched to a gene: 11. CDR3 DNA: TGTGCCAGCAGCTTTCGGGACAGGGAAGGTGGAGAGACCCAGTACTTC. It encodes CASSFRDREGGETQYF.

This clone was observed once. The V call is TRBV5-1, the J call TRBJ2-1, with a weak D call TRBD1 (6 bases). The germline gives CDR1 SGHRS, CDR2 YFSETQ. The CDR3 consists of 18 residues. V was cut by 2 bases and J by 6 bases, with 24 bases left in between. CDR3 sequence: CASSLATHRVGAGNEQFF. The CDR3 coding sequence is TGCGCCAGCAGCTTAGCAACCCACAGGGTTGGGGCTGGCAATGAGCAGTTCTTC.

This chain joins TRBV29-1 and TRBJ2-5; 12 bases map to TRBD1. The CDR3 covers 14 residues. Germline CDR1 SQVTM, CDR2 ANQGSEA. V dropped 6 bases and J dropped 2; count of bases not matched to a gene: 4. The CDR3 here is CSVGTGGLQETQYF. The CDR3 DNA is TGCAGCGTCGGGACAGGGGGCTTACAAGAGACCCAGTACTTC.

V is TRBV19 and J is TRBJ2-7; 10 bases line up with TRBD1. The CDR3 runs 15 residues. V shed 1 base and J 3 bases; nucleotides not matched to a gene: 3. Germline V gives CDR1 LNHDA, CDR2 SQIVND (reference sequence). CDR3 coding DNA: TGTGCCAGTAGTATAGCGACAGGGGGCTACTACGAGCAGTACTTC. This gives the protein CASSIATGGYYEQYF.

This chain joins TRBV5-6 and TRBJ2-5; D is uncertain. The ends were cut back, 1 base at V and 9 bases at J, with 10 bases in the middle. Germline values: CDR1 SGHDT, CDR2 YYEEEE. CDR3 length: 12 amino acids. The CDR3 protein is CASSLLRSAQYF. DNA for the CDR3: TGTGCCAGCAGCTTGTTACGTTCGGCCCAGTACTTC.

V is TRBV7-9 and J is TRBJ1-5, with 8 bases that match TRBD1. The CDR3 length is 14 residues. The J segment lost 5 bases and the V segment lost 4 bases, leaving 4 bases of the junction unmatched. CDR1 SEHNR and CDR2 FQNEAQ come from the germline V gene (reference sequence). The CDR3 DNA reads as TGTGCCAGCAGCTCCCAGGGGGCTGATCAGCCCCAGCATTTT. Amino acids: CASSSQGADQPQHF.

The chain uses TRBV28 and TRBJ1-4; TRBD1 matches 9 bases. The germline V gene has CDR1 MDHEN and CDR2 SYDVKM. The CDR3 runs to 16 residues. V trimming: 3 bases; J trimming: 3 bases; junction bases outside the gene matches: 5. For the CDR3, the DNA is TGTGCCAGCAGTTTGAACAGGGGGCATGCTAATGAAAAACTGTTTTTT. Translation gives CASSLNRGHANEKLFF.

V gene TRBV19 combines with J gene TRBJ2-1; 10 nucleotides match TRBD1. CDR3 size: 14 residues. Unmatched junction bases numbered 6, after V lost 9 bases and J lost 4 bases. Germline loops: CDR1 LNHDA, CDR2 SQIVND (reference sequence). The CDR3 here is CASMDRGDYNEQFF. CDR3 DNA sequence: TGTGCCAGCATGGACAGGGGGGATTACAATGAGCAGTTCTTC.

This chain uses TRBV30 with TRBJ2-1, with TRBD1 identical over 7 bases. CDR1 and CDR2 (germline): GTSNPN, SVGIG (reference sequence). J gave up 9 bases and V 4 bases, and 15 bases lay outside the gene matches. This CDR3 comprises 15 residues. CDR3 DNA sequence: TGTGCCTGGATGGGTGGGACAGCCCCACTGCGTGAGCAGTTCTTC. Protein product: CAWMGGTAPLREQFF.

V and J are TRBV11-2 and TRBJ2-5, with TRBD1 identical over 8 bases. The CDR3 has 15 residues. The V segment lost 1 base and the J segment 6 bases; nucleotides outside the gene matches: 7. CDR1 SGHAT and CDR2 FQNNGV come from the germline V gene. CDR3 DNA sequence: TGTGCCAGCAGCTTAGGCCCAGGGGGCGTACAGACCCAGTACTTC. Its protein product is CASSLGPGGVQTQYF.

The chain has TRBV7-8 and TRBJ1-4; D perhaps matches TRBD1 (6 bases). Germline V gene data show CDR1 as SGHVS and CDR2 as FQNEAQ. The length of the CDR3 is 18 residues. V was clipped by 3 bases and J by 4 bases, with 21 bases between them. CDR3 in amino acids: CASSFSQGSISNNEKLFF. DNA of the CDR3: TGTGCCAGCAGCTTCTCACAGGGATCGATCTCAAATAATGAAAAACTGTTTTTT.

The chain employs TRBV28 and TRBJ2-7, with TRBD2 identical over 8 bases. Trimming took 4 bases from V and 2 from J; bases not matched to a gene: 7. Germline V CDR1 and CDR2: MDHEN, SYDVKM. The CDR3 covers 15 residues. For the CDR3, the DNA is TGTGCCAGCAGTTCACCTAGCGGGTTTACCTACGAGCAGTACTTC. It encodes CASSSPSGFTYEQYF.

The J gene is TRBJ2-1, the V gene TRBV27; tentative D call: TRBD1 (5 bases). V was pared by 7 bases and J by 3 bases, with 16 bases between. Germline V gives CDR1 MNHEY, CDR2 SMNVEV (reference sequence). CDR3 length equals 15 residues. CDR3 residues: CASMGQLENYNEQFF. In DNA, the CDR3 is TGTGCCAGCATGGGGCAGCTCGAAAACTACAATGAGCAGTTCTTC.

V and J are TRBV2 and TRBJ2-7; tentative D call: TRBD1 (6 bases). The CDR3 contains 14 residues. Germline CDR1 and CDR2: SNHLY and FYNNEI. V was trimmed by 6 bases and J by 0 bases, leaving 12 bases between them. The CDR3 region is CASRPDRNSYEQYF. DNA for the CDR3: TGTGCCAGCAGACCGGACAGAAACTCCTACGAGCAGTACTTC.

The genes are TRBV29-1 and TRBJ1-1; TRBD1 agrees at 8 bases. The CDR3 is made up of 13 amino acids. The germline V gene has CDR1 SQVTM and CDR2 ANQGSEA. With 7 bases clipped from V and 1 base from J, the junction kept 5 bases outside the gene matches. The CDR3 sequence is CSGRTGRNTEAFF. CDR3 DNA sequence: TGCAGCGGTCGGACAGGGCGGAACACTGAAGCTTTCTTT.

The chain has TRBV19 and TRBJ2-3; 9 positions match TRBD1. Germline CDR1 is LNHDA and CDR2 is SQIVND (reference sequence). With V trimmed by 4 bases and J by 5 bases, 10 bases remained unmatched. The length of the CDR3 is 16 residues. In DNA form, the CDR3 reads TGTGCCAGTAGTACCCGGACAGGGGCAAGATTAGATACGCAGTATTTT. As protein: CASSTRTGARLDTQYF.

CDR3: CASSLRGSAGNTIYF. The CDR3 DNA is TGTGCCAGCAGCCTAAGGGGGAGCGCTGGAAACACCATATATTTT. This sequence joins TRBV5-4 and TRBJ1-3; the D gene is possibly TRBD1 (6 bases). This CDR3 is built from 15 residues. Per germline, CDR1 SGHNT and CDR2 YYREEE (reference sequence). Trimming shortened V by 4 bases and J by 2 bases, and 13 bases separated the two germline ends.

The chain carries TRBV6-5 and TRBJ1-1, with a possible D match to TRBD1 (6 bases). Germline loops: CDR1 MNHEY, CDR2 SVGAGI. The CDR3 is 13 residues long. V shed 6 bases and J shed 1 base, with 9 bases lying between them. The CDR3 DNA is TGTGCCAGCAGCGAACAGGGGAACACTGAAGCTTTCTTT. It is translated as CASSEQGNTEAFF.

The gene calls are TRBV4-3 and TRBJ1-4; D is possibly TRBD1 (5 bases). Per germline, CDR1 LGHNA and CDR2 YSLEER. The CDR3 covers 15 residues. The V end was cut by 4 bases, the J end by 4 bases, with 13 bases between. The DNA of the CDR3 is TGCGCCAGCAGCCGAGGTGACAGTTTTAATGAAAAACTGTTTTTT. It yields the protein CASSRGDSFNEKLFF.

This clone appeared a few times. The chain is built from TRBV5-1 and TRBJ2-7; 13 bases map to TRBD2. Per the germline V gene, CDR1 is SGHRS and CDR2 is YFSETQ. The junction had 1 base not matched to a gene; V was cut back by 3 bases and J by 4 bases. This CDR3 has 14 residues. The CDR3 DNA reads as TGCGCCAGCAGCTGGACTAGCGGGGGATACGAGCAGTACTTC. This sequence encodes CASSWTSGGYEQYF.

The gene calls are TRBV28 and TRBJ2-5; 10 bases are shared with TRBD1. Trimming removed 4 bases from V and 4 bases from J; junction bases left unmatched: 9. CDR3 length: 16 residues. CDR1 and CDR2 (germline): MDHEN, SYDVKM. The CDR3 is CASSSPGQGLGETQYF. For the CDR3, the DNA is TGTGCCAGCAGTTCACCGGGACAGGGGTTGGGAGAGACCCAGTACTTC. Variable domain in full (rest from reference TRBV28 and TRBJ2-5): DVKVTQSSRYLVKRTGEKVFLECVQDMDHENMFWYRQDPGLGLRLIYFSYDVKMKEKGDIPEGYSVSREKKERFSLILESASTNQTSMYLCASSSPGQGLGETQYFGPGTRLLVL.

The rearrangement joins TRBV28 to TRBJ1-5; weak D call: TRBD1 (6 bases). Trimming stripped 5 bases from V and 4 bases from J, with 9 bases between. Per the germline V gene, CDR1 is MDHEN and CDR2 is SYDVKM. The CDR3 length is 13 residues. This CDR3 is CASSIQGNQPQHF. In nucleotides, the CDR3 is TGTGCCAGCAGTATACAGGGTAATCAGCCCCAGCATTTT. Looking up the rest from reference TRBV28 and TRBJ1-5 gives the full variable domain: DVKVTQSSRYLVKRTGEKVFLECVQDMDHENMFWYRQDPGLGLRLIYFSYDVKMKEKGDIPEGYSVSREKKERFSLILESASTNQTSMYLCASSIQGNQPQHFGDGTRLSIL.